This entry lists 24 T cell receptor beta chains sequenced from one sample in a study of blood T cell repertoires in COVID-19. The assay was immunoSEQ multiplex PCR, and TCRdb's table has in-frame clones only and misses some. The table includes 250,000 to 300,000 clones, around 93% detected once. Sequenced: PBMCs or T cells enriched from blood (not recorded which). These receptors were obtained from a human donor in a cohort exposed to, infected with or recovered from COVID-19 (not recorded which). The donor label of this sample is uncertain.

V gene TRBV10-3 combines with J gene TRBJ1-2; 7 bases map to TRBD1. V trimming: 5 bases; J trimming: 4 bases; junction bases outside the gene matches: 7. CDR1 is ENHRY, CDR2 SYGVKD, per germline. The CDR3 has 14 residues. The CDR3, as DNA: TGTGCCATCAGTACTCCGGGACAGCCCTATGGCTACACCTTC. This encodes CAISTPGQPYGYTF.

This clone was seen a handful of times. This chain links TRBV7-2 with TRBJ2-5, with D possibly TRBD1 on 6 matching bases. Germline V gives CDR1 SGHTA, CDR2 FQGNSA. V was clipped by 1 base and J by 5 bases, with 14 bases between them. CDR3 length: 15 residues. This chain's CDR3 is CASSLEGVDSETQYF. In DNA, the CDR3 is TGTGCCAGCAGCTTAGAGGGGGTGGACAGCGAGACCCAGTACTTC.

This chain links TRBV18 with TRBJ2-2; 12 bases match TRBD1. This CDR3 spans 15 amino acids. V trimming: 3 bases; J trimming: 5 bases; junction bases outside the gene matches: 1. Germline V gene sequence: CDR1 KGHSH, CDR2 LQKENI. Here the CDR3 reads CASSPGQGATGELFF. The CDR3 region has the DNA TGTGCCAGCTCACCGGGACAGGGGGCTACCGGGGAGCTGTTTTTT.

The chain carries TRBV6-5 and TRBJ1-1; tentatively, D is TRBD1 (6 bases). Looked up from germline, CDR1 is MNHEY and CDR2 is SVGAGI. V lost 6 bases to trimming and J lost 0 bases, with 14 bases between them. This CDR3 spans 15 amino acids. The CDR3 sequence: CASRGYDRMNTEAFF. The CDR3 nucleotides are TGTGCCAGCAGGGGTTACGACAGGATGAACACTGAAGCTTTCTTT.

This chain connects TRBV11-2 to TRBJ2-3, with 9 bases that match TRBD2. The junction had 9 bases not matched to a gene; V was cut back by 2 bases and J by 3 bases. The CDR3 is made up of 17 amino acids. CDR1 and CDR2 from the germline V gene are SGHAT and FQNNGV. The CDR3 coding sequence is TGTGCCAGCAGCTTACAACGCGCGGGGGGGCGTACAGATACGCAGTATTTT. Protein: CASSLQRAGGRTDTQYF.

This chain links TRBV27 with TRBJ2-2; 7 bases match TRBD2. Germline-derived CDR1 and CDR2 are MNHEY and SMNVEV (reference sequence). Losses at the gene ends were 7 bases for V and 5 bases for J; bases not matched to a gene: 7. This CDR3 is 14 amino acids long. The CDR3 reads CASTGGGYTGELFF. Here the CDR3 DNA reads TGTGCCAGCACGGGCGGGGGTTATACCGGGGAGCTGTTTTTT.

The chain employs TRBV5-1 and TRBJ2-5; TRBD2 matches at 12 bases. The CDR3 extends over 16 amino acids. Trimming cost V 4 bases and J 4 bases; bases outside gene matches: 8. Germline V gene lookup returns CDR1 SGHRS and CDR2 YFSETQ. CDR3 amino acids: CASSASGGARVETQYF. The CDR3 coding sequence is TGCGCCAGCAGCGCTAGCGGGGGGGCCAGGGTAGAGACCCAGTACTTC.

The CDR3 nucleotides are TGTGCCAGCAGTCTAGCGGGGGGCTCCTACGAGCAGTACTTC. Protein: CASSLAGGSYEQYF. This chain connects TRBV6-5 to TRBJ2-7; the match to TRBD2 covers 11 bases. Germline assignment: CDR1 MNHEY and CDR2 SVGAGI. The CDR3 consists of 14 residues. V lost 5 bases and J lost 0; bases outside the gene matches: 0.

The chain uses TRBV29-1 and TRBJ2-1; 9 bases line up with TRBD1. The V gene end was trimmed by 6 bases and the J gene end by 4 bases; junction bases not matched to a gene: 7. The CDR3 is made up of 14 amino acids. Germline CDR1 is SQVTM and CDR2 is ANQGSEA. The CDR3 DNA sequence: TGCAGCGTCGCCCCGGGACAGGGATACAATGAGCAGTTCTTC. Translating gives CSVAPGQGYNEQFF.

This clone was observed a single time. The chain uses TRBV5-6 and TRBJ1-4; a weak D match, TRBD1 (6 bases). Per the germline V gene, CDR1 is SGHDT and CDR2 is YYEEEE. This CDR3 has 17 residues. Trimming removed 0 bases from V and 0 bases from J, with 12 bases in between. CDR3 sequence reads: CASSLAQGLATNEKLFF. In DNA form, the CDR3 reads TGTGCCAGCAGCTTGGCCCAGGGGCTCGCAACTAATGAAAAACTGTTTTTT. Filled out from reference TRBV5-6 and TRBJ1-4, the complete variable domain reads DAGVTQSPTHLIKTRGQQVTLRCSPKSGHDTVSWYQQALGQGPQFIFQYYEEEERQRGNFPDRFSGHQFPNYSSELNVNALLLGDSALYLCASSLAQGLATNEKLFFGSGTQLSVL.

This clone was found once. This chain links TRBV6-4 with TRBJ2-3; 8 bases match TRBD2. Germline CDR1 MRHNA, CDR2 SNTAGT. This CDR3 has 15 residues. The V segment lost 6 bases and the J segment 4 bases; nucleotides outside the gene matches: 9. The CDR3 DNA follows: TGTGCCAGCAGCGATAGCGGGGCGAGGGCAGATACGCAGTATTTT. This encodes CASSDSGARADTQYF.

The chain couples TRBV10-3 to TRBJ1-2; D is unresolved. Trimming removed 0 bases from V and 6 bases from J, with 11 bases in between. Germline CDR1 ENHRY, CDR2 SYGVKD. The length of the CDR3 is 14 residues. CDR3 amino acids: CAISESAQRDGYTF. As DNA, the CDR3 is TGTGCCATCAGTGAGTCGGCCCAACGGGATGGCTACACCTTC.

The genes are TRBV7-2 and TRBJ1-1; the match to TRBD1 covers 8 bases. Germline assignment: CDR1 SGHTA and CDR2 FQGNSA. The CDR3 has 15 amino acids. J was trimmed by 8 bases and V by 5 bases; bases with no gene match: 13. This CDR3 reads CASSATTGTGAEAFF. In DNA, the CDR3 is TGTGCCAGCAGCGCAACGACCGGGACAGGAGCCGAAGCTTTCTTT.

The V gene is TRBV6-1, the J gene TRBJ1-1, with D perhaps matching TRBD1 (5 bases). V dropped 1 base and J dropped 2 bases, with 8 bases sitting between them. The germline CDR1 and CDR2 sequences are MNHNS and SASEGT. The CDR3 runs 14 residues. CDR3 residues: CASSEVGDNTEAFF. The DNA of the CDR3 is TGTGCCAGCAGTGAAGTAGGGGATAACACTGAAGCTTTCTTT.

V and J are TRBV7-2 and TRBJ2-3; TRBD1 matches 9 bases. The CDR3 contains 13 residues. Germline V gene lookup returns CDR1 SGHTA and CDR2 FQGNSA. V lost 6 bases to trimming and J lost 8 bases; unmatched junction nucleotides: 6. CDR3 in amino acids: CASRPGQGLTQYF. The CDR3 DNA follows: TGTGCCAGCAGACCCGGACAGGGGCTTACGCAGTATTTT.

The V gene is TRBV3-1 (or the pseudogene TRBV3-2), the J gene TRBJ2-5; TRBD2 matches 10 bases. J gave up 5 bases and V 1 base, and 7 bases lay outside the gene matches. Germline V gene lookup returns CDR1 LGHDT and CDR2 YNNKEL (reference sequence). CDR3 size: 16 residues. The CDR3 nucleotides read TGTGCCAGCAGCCAAGTGGCTAGCGGGGGCCGGGAGACCCAGTACTTC. Its translation: CASSQVASGGRETQYF.

In DNA form, the CDR3 reads TGTGCCAGCAGCTTTGGGACAGGGAGAGAAAAACTGTTTTTT. This gives the protein CASSFGTGREKLFF. The chain joins TRBV7-3 to TRBJ1-4; 9 nucleotides match TRBD1. J lost 8 bases, V lost 3 bases, and 4 bases had no gene match. Per the germline V gene, CDR1 is SGHTA and CDR2 is FQGTGA. The CDR3 totals 14 residues.

Here the CDR3 DNA reads TGTGCCAGCAGCGTAGCCCCGGGGGACAGGGAGACAACTAATGAAAAACTGTTTTTT. Residues: CASSVAPGDRETTNEKLFF. The chain joins TRBV9 to TRBJ1-4, with 9 bases that match TRBD1. V lost 0 bases to trimming and J lost 0 bases; unmatched junction nucleotides: 9. Germline V gene sequence: CDR1 SGDLS, CDR2 YYNGEE. The CDR3 covers 19 residues.

The rearrangement joins TRBV5-8 to TRBJ2-5; TRBD2 matches 13 bases. Germline V gene sequence: CDR1 SGHTS, CDR2 YDEGEE. Germline trimming cut 4 bases from V and 6 bases from J; bases unmatched to any gene: 6. CDR3 length: 15 amino acids. The CDR3 region is CASSLRLAGGQTQYF. In DNA, the CDR3 is TGTGCCAGCAGCCTCCGACTAGCGGGGGGCCAGACCCAGTACTTC.

The CDR3 loop reads CATGDSPNQPQHF. The CDR3 nucleotides are TGTGCCACGGGGGACAGCCCCAATCAGCCCCAGCATTTT. The rearrangement links TRBV10-3 to TRBJ1-5; 7 nucleotides line up with TRBD1. From germline, CDR1 is ENHRY and CDR2 SYGVKD. This CDR3 spans 13 amino acids. The J segment lost 3 bases and the V segment lost 10 bases, leaving 6 bases of the junction unmatched.

J is TRBJ2-2 and V is TRBV10-2, with TRBD1 matching over 10 bases. The CDR3 length is 17 residues. CDR1 and CDR2 (germline): WSHSY, SAAADI. Losses at the gene ends were 3 bases for V and 5 bases for J; bases not matched to a gene: 9. The CDR3: CASSDRDRGIWTGELFF. The CDR3 DNA is TGCGCCAGCAGTGACCGGGACAGGGGAATTTGGACCGGGGAGCTGTTTTTT.

The rearrangement uses TRBV7-2 and TRBJ2-7; D gene uncertain. Between the trimmed V and J ends, which lost 3 bases and 6 bases, there was a span of 9 bases. The CDR3 contains 12 residues. Germline CDR1 reads SGHTA; CDR2 reads FQGNSA. The CDR3 coding sequence is TGTGCCAGCAGCTTTATGACAATCGAGCAGTACTTC. Amino acid sequence: CASSFMTIEQYF.

The chain joins TRBV29-1 to TRBJ1-2, with D possibly being TRBD1 (5 bases). The V gene's germline CDR1 is SQVTM and CDR2 ANQGSEA. CDR3 length equals 15 residues. V lost 3 bases and J lost 4, with 18 bases in between. CDR3 region: CSVDLGPPTVYGYTF. In DNA, the CDR3 is TGCAGCGTTGATCTGGGGCCCCCTACAGTCTATGGCTACACCTTC.

This chain uses TRBV6-5 with TRBJ1-2; TRBD1 agrees at 8 bases. The germline V gene has CDR1 MNHEY and CDR2 SVGAGI. The length of the CDR3 is 14 residues. V gave up 7 bases and J gave up 4 bases; unmatched junction bases: 8. CDR3 coding DNA: TGTGCCAGCAAGAGGACAGGGTCGGGCTATGGCTACACCTTC. Encoded protein: CASKRTGSGYGYTF.